The 20 T cell receptor beta chains below come from one sample, sequenced in a study of radiotherapy plus CTLA-4 blockade in lung cancer. Produced via immunoSEQ multiplex PCR; TCRdb's table is partial and in-frame only. Of about 95,000 clones in the sample, approximately 83% were seen once. The source was peripheral blood, collected from a patient treated with radiotherapy plus ipilimumab. These receptors were obtained from a human donor with non-small cell lung cancer who had stable disease on radiotherapy plus ipilimumab.

In regard to this clone: Mismatch with germline at one junction end may stem from a read error. The gene calls are TRBV9 and TRBJ1-6; weak D call: TRBD1 (5 bases). The CDR3 loop spans 14 amino acids. Germline V gene data show CDR1 as SGDLS and CDR2 as YYNGEE. CDR3 nucleotides: TGTGCCAGCAGCCCTCTTCAGGGTAATCCACCCCTCCACTTT. Protein product: CASSPLQGNPPLHF.

The V and J genes are TRBV7-2 and TRBJ1-2; the match to TRBD1 covers 9 bases. CDR3 length equals 15 residues. Germline CDR1 SGHTA, CDR2 FQGNSA. Germline trimming cut 5 bases from V and 7 bases from J; bases unmatched to any gene: 11. CDR3 DNA sequence: TGTGCCAGCAGCACAGCGGGACAGGGTAAACCTGGCTACACCTTC. Its translation: CASSTAGQGKPGYTF.

The chain joins TRBV7-6 to TRBJ2-7; TRBD2 matches at 8 bases. J gave up 5 bases and V 5 bases, and 17 bases lay outside the gene matches. The germline CDR1 and CDR2 sequences are SGHVS and FNYEAQ. The CDR3 length is 17 residues. CDR3 in DNA: TGTGCCAGCAGCCTAATGGCGCGGGGGGATCTTCCCCACGAGCAGTACTTC. It translates to CASSLMARGDLPHEQYF. The entire variable domain, with the rest obtained from reference TRBV7-6 and TRBJ2-7, is as follows: GAGVSQSPRYKVTKRGQDVALRCDPISGHVSLYWYRQALGQGPEFLTYFNYEAQQDKSGLPNDRFSAERPEGSISTLTIQRTEQRDSAMYRCASSLMARGDLPHEQYFGPGTRLTVT.

V and J are TRBV27 and TRBJ1-5, with D tentatively TRBD1 (6 bases). This CDR3 spans 14 amino acids. Trimming took 5 bases from V and 0 from J, leaving 8 bases between them. The V gene's germline CDR1 is MNHEY and CDR2 SMNVEV (reference sequence). CDR3 nucleotides: TGTGCCAGCAGTCAGGGGCTTAGCAATCAGCCCCAGCATTTT. As protein: CASSQGLSNQPQHF.

This clone was observed a single time. V is TRBV5-5 and J is TRBJ2-7; 7 bases are a match to TRBD1. Germline V lookup: CDR1 SGHKS, CDR2 YYEKEE (reference sequence). Trimming cost V 2 bases and J 5 bases; bases outside gene matches: 10. This CDR3 has 15 amino acids. This chain's CDR3 is CASSFRDRLRDEQYF. In DNA, the CDR3 is TGTGCCAGCAGCTTCCGGGACAGACTCAGGGACGAGCAGTACTTC.

The chain combines TRBV9 with TRBJ1-3, with unresolved D. CDR3 size: 16 residues. The germline V gene has CDR1 SGDLS and CDR2 YYNGEE. The V end lost 3 bases, the J end lost 2 bases, and 15 bases lay between the germline ends. Written as DNA, the CDR3 is TGTGCCAGCAGCGCCCCATCGACCTCGGCTGGAAACACCATATATTTT. Protein: CASSAPSTSAGNTIYF.

V gene TRBV9 combines with J gene TRBJ2-2, with 11 bases identical to TRBD2. V shed 0 bases and J 6 bases; nucleotides not matched to a gene: 4. Germline values: CDR1 SGDLS, CDR2 YYNGEE. This CDR3 region has 16 residues. The CDR3 is CASSVELAGAAGELFF. CDR3 nucleotide sequence: TGTGCCAGCAGCGTAGAACTAGCGGGGGCGGCCGGGGAGCTGTTTTTT.

This chain joins TRBV27 and TRBJ1-3; unclear D gene. CDR3 length equals 13 residues. Per germline, CDR1 MNHEY and CDR2 SMNVEV (reference sequence). The ends were cut back, 6 bases at V and 3 bases at J, with 9 bases in the middle. The CDR3 nucleotides are TGTGCCAGCAGGCCCAGTAGTGGAAACACCATATATTTT. Translating it yields CASRPSSGNTIYF.

V usage is TRBV5-1 and J usage is TRBJ1-2; tentative D call: TRBD1 (5 bases). Germline V gene sequence: CDR1 SGHRS, CDR2 YFSETQ. CDR3 length equals 15 residues. The V end was cut by 4 bases, the J end by 0 bases, with 13 bases between. The CDR3 sequence: CASSRGSQSNYGYTF. CDR3 DNA sequence: TGCGCCAGCAGCCGGGGGTCGCAGTCTAACTATGGCTACACCTTC. The whole variable domain, remainder taken from reference TRBV5-1 and TRBJ1-2, is KAGVTQTPRYLIKTRGQQVTLSCSPISGHRSVSWYQQTPGQGLQFLFEYFSETQRNKGNFPGRFSGRQFSNSRSEMNVSTLELGDSALYLCASSRGSQSNYGYTFGSGTRLTVV.

The V gene is TRBV11-1, the J gene TRBJ1-2, with D unresolved. CDR3 length equals 14 residues. V lost 5 bases and J 0 bases, leaving 10 bases between the germline ends. Germline CDR1 and CDR2: SGHAT and FQDESV (reference sequence). Here the CDR3 DNA reads TGTGCCAGCAGCCCCGACGGCACTAACTATGGCTACACCTTC. Translation gives CASSPDGTNYGYTF.

J is TRBJ2-2 and V is TRBV4-1; D uncertain. The germline V and J ends were trimmed by 0 bases and 3 bases, with 14 bases remaining between them. The germline CDR1 and CDR2 sequences are MGHRA and YSYEKL. The CDR3 loop spans 17 amino acids. The CDR3 coding sequence is TGCGCCAGCAGCCAAGACGATCCGGTCACCGACACCGGGGAGCTGTTTTTT. The encoded protein is CASSQDDPVTDTGELFF.

In DNA form, the CDR3 reads TGTGCCAGCAGCCCCGAGAGGGGATATAGCAATCAGCCCCAGCATTTT. This translates into CASSPERGYSNQPQHF. V usage is TRBV11-2 and J usage is TRBJ1-5, with D possibly being TRBD1 (5 bases). Looked up from germline, CDR1 is SGHAT and CDR2 is FQNNGV. The CDR3 sequence is 16 residues long. Trimming removed 5 bases at V and 0 bases at J, with 14 bases between.

This clone was found once. CDR3 amino acids: CASSWNRGDTQYF. The CDR3 DNA follows: TGTGCCAGCAGTTGGAACAGGGGAGATACGCAGTATTTT. This chain connects TRBV6-5 to TRBJ2-3; the match to TRBD1 covers 7 bases. The V segment lost 4 bases and the J segment 5 bases; nucleotides outside the gene matches: 3. There are 13 residues in the CDR3. Germline V CDR1 and CDR2: MNHEY, SVGAGI.

This chain uses TRBV19 with TRBJ2-2; the match to TRBD2 covers 14 bases. Per the germline V gene, CDR1 is LNHDA and CDR2 is SQIVND (reference sequence). J lost 0 bases, V lost 3 bases, and 3 bases had no gene match. This CDR3 region has 18 residues. CDR3 nucleotide sequence: TGTGCCAGTAGTATGTCGGGACTAGCGGGGGCGAACACCGGGGAGCTGTTTTTT. Translating gives CASSMSGLAGANTGELFF.

The chain carries TRBV18 and TRBJ2-5, with TRBD1 matching 11 bases. The CDR3 extends over 15 amino acids. Germline V gene sequence: CDR1 KGHSH, CDR2 LQKENI. The J segment lost 4 bases and the V segment lost 4 bases, leaving 5 bases of the junction unmatched. This chain's CDR3 is CASSRGTGGRETQYF. In DNA, the CDR3 is TGTGCCAGCTCACGCGGGACAGGGGGTCGAGAGACCCAGTACTTC.

The chain employs TRBV11-1 and TRBJ1-1; 7 bases are shared with TRBD1. The CDR3 sequence is 15 residues long. The J segment lost 3 bases and the V segment lost 1 base, leaving 5 bases of the junction unmatched. Germline CDR1 SGHAT, CDR2 FQDESV (reference sequence). This chain's CDR3 is CASSLGTGSDTEAFF. The DNA of the CDR3 is TGTGCCAGCAGCTTAGGGACAGGTTCAGACACTGAAGCTTTCTTT. The complete variable domain, with remaining parts taken from reference TRBV11-1 and TRBJ1-1, reads EAEVAQSPRYKITEKSQAVAFWCDPISGHATLYWYRQILGQGPELLVQFQDESVVDDSQLPKDRFSAERLKGVDSTLKIQPAELGDSAMYLCASSLGTGSDTEAFFGQGTRLTVV.

The V and J genes are TRBV5-1 and TRBJ1-4, with 7 bases identical to TRBD1. Germline CDR1 SGHRS, CDR2 YFSETQ. CDR3 length equals 14 residues. With V trimmed by 4 bases and J by 8 bases, 8 bases remained unmatched. The chain's CDR3 is CASSIDRAGEKLFF. The CDR3 coding sequence is TGCGCCAGCAGCATCGACAGGGCGGGAGAAAAACTGTTTTTT.

This chain joins TRBV7-9 and TRBJ2-1; the D gene is possibly TRBD1 (6 bases). The V end lost 3 bases, the J end lost 7 bases, and 13 bases lay between the germline ends. Germline V gene lookup returns CDR1 SEHNR and CDR2 FQNEAQ (reference sequence). The CDR3 loop spans 14 amino acids. This chain's CDR3 is CASSLTTGPNEQFF. The DNA of the CDR3 is TGTGCCAGCAGCTTGACGACAGGTCCAAATGAGCAGTTCTTC.

This chain links TRBV2 with TRBJ1-2, with 9 nucleotides matching TRBD1. After removal of 7 bases from V and 4 bases from J, the junction contained 10 bases not matched to a gene. Germline V lookup: CDR1 SNHLY, CDR2 FYNNEI. CDR3 length equals 15 residues. The CDR3 DNA reads as TGTGCCAGCAAAGAGATTACAGGGGGCCTCTATGGCTACACCTTC. This translates into CASKEITGGLYGYTF.

V gene TRBV10-2 combines with J gene TRBJ1-4; D is uncertain. The CDR3 consists of 14 residues. Per germline, CDR1 WSHSY and CDR2 SAAADI. V dropped 3 bases and J dropped 5 bases, with 10 bases sitting between them. The CDR3 coding sequence is TGCGCCAGCAGTGATCCGGGCTTCAATGAAAAACTGTTTTTT. Protein product: CASSDPGFNEKLFF.